What follows describes a single TCR beta chain. These data belong to a study of T cell changes during pregnancy in multiple sclerosis. CDR1 is MNHEY, CDR2 SMNVEV, per germline (reference sequence). This CDR3 region has 15 residues. The ends were cut back, 0 bases at V and 4 bases at J, with 12 bases in the middle. Method: immunoSEQ multiplex PCR; TCRdb's copy keeps in-frame clones and lacks some. The sample lists around 97,000 clones; roughly nine tenths were seen once. The J gene is TRBJ1-2, the V gene TRBV27, with a possible D match to TRBD1 (6 bases). The sequence was collected from a female donor with multiple sclerosis, enrolled in a pregnancy study. This specimen consisted of peripheral blood, obtained after pregnancy. The CDR3, as DNA: TGTGCCAGCAGTTTATCGGGGGCCCATGGCTATGGCTACACCTTC. It codes for CASSLSGAHGYGYTF.